These 5 T cell receptor beta chains share one sample of origin, sequenced in a study of T cells in Graves' hyperthyroidism and ophthalmopathy. Regions amplified from RNA transcripts were the TCR beta CDR3 regions. Primed by the HTBI set, a first-round RT-PCR was run on the TCR CDR3. One entry per CDR3 protein results from TCRdb running MiXCR on the multiplex PCR reads. The sample contains around 340,000 distinct CDR3 sequences, 11% to 15% of which appear only once. Material for sequencing was blood. The source is a woman in her twenties or thirties with Graves' hyperthyroidism.

This clonotype was found many times. The chain has TRBV11-2 and TRBJ2-7; 9 bases agree with TRBD2. Per germline, CDR1 SGHAT and CDR2 FQNNGV. The CDR3 runs 15 residues. V lost 2 bases, J lost 2 bases, and 4 bases stayed unmatched. CDR3 region: CASSLYKREAYEQYF. In nucleotides, the CDR3 is TGTGCCAGCAGCTTATACAAGCGGGAGGCCTACGAGCAGTACTTC.

The chain is built from TRBV4-1 and TRBJ2-1, with D possibly TRBD1 on 6 matching bases. The ends were cut back, 5 bases at V and 0 bases at J, with 17 bases in the middle. This CDR3 is built from 17 residues. From germline, CDR1 is MGHRA and CDR2 YSYEKL. The CDR3 DNA is TGCGCCAGCAGCTCGTATAGGACAGAGAGCTCCTACAATGAGCAGTTCTTC. It codes for CASSSYRTESSYNEQFF.

The chain uses TRBV3-1 and TRBJ1-2; no definite D call. V shed 4 bases and J shed 0 bases, with 9 bases lying between them. Germline V CDR1 and CDR2: LGHDT, YNNKEL (reference sequence). The CDR3 covers 14 residues. This CDR3 is CASSRAAANYGYTF. The CDR3 DNA is TGTGCCAGCAGCCGAGCGGCAGCTAACTATGGCTACACCTTC.

This clonotype was counted ten times or more. This chain joins TRBV12-3 or TRBV12-4 and TRBJ2-7; no firm D call. V was trimmed by 5 bases and J by 6 bases, leaving 14 bases between them. The CDR3 length is 13 residues. This CDR3 reads CASSQALGREQYF. Written as DNA, the CDR3 is TGTGCCAGCAGTCAAGCTTTAGGGCGCGAGCAGTACTTC.

J is TRBJ2-1 and V is TRBV29-1, with D possibly matching TRBD1 (6 bases). V was clipped by 3 bases and J by 6 bases, with 21 bases between them. CDR1 is SQVTM, CDR2 ANQGSEA, per germline. The CDR3 has 16 amino acids. CDR3 sequence: CSVEPSRGFISNEQFF. CDR3 coding DNA: TGCAGCGTTGAGCCTTCCAGGGGATTTATTAGCAATGAGCAGTTCTTC.